These 5 T cell receptor beta chains were sequenced from one sample in a study of identical twins. TCRdb ran MiXCR on the 5' RACE reads and lists one entry per CDR3 protein. The repertoire holds under 250,000 distinct CDR3 sequences, with approximately 8.3% as singletons. These sequences were also reported in another study, on yellow fever vaccine responses in identical twins.

The sequencing input was memory (CD45RO+) T cells sorted from blood. These TCRs come from a woman aged 18-29 years in good health.

This clonotype was counted between two and nine times. A much larger clonotype is one base distant, so this may be a read error. The CDR3 nucleotides are TGCGCCAGCAGCTTGACAGGGGCCACAGATACGCAGTATTTT. It specifies CASSLTGATDTQYF. The genes are TRBV5-1 and TRBJ2-3, with 7 nucleotides matching TRBD1. The ends lost 1 base at V and 2 bases at J; junction bases unmatched: 1. CDR3 length: 14 residues. Germline CDR1 is SGHRS and CDR2 is YFSETQ. Supplemented by reference TRBV5-1 and TRBJ2-3, the full variable domain reads KAGVTQTPRYLIKTRGQQVTLSCSPISGHRSVSWYQQTPGQGLQFLFEYFSETQRNKGNFPGRFSGRQFSNSRSEMNVSTLELGDSALYLCASSLTGATDTQYFGPGTRLTVL.

V and J are TRBV11-1 and TRBJ2-2; 11 bases are shared with TRBD2. The CDR3 length is 18 residues. CDR1 and CDR2 (germline): SGHAT, FQDESV (reference sequence). Trimming at V came to 5 bases and at J to 8 bases, leaving 16 bases not matched to a gene. The CDR3 DNA follows: TGTGCCAGCAGCGCAGGACTAGCGGGCGCAACCCGATCGGGGGAGCTGTTTTTT. Its translation: CASSAGLAGATRSGELFF.

This clonotype showed up many times. The genes are TRBV5-6 and TRBJ2-7; D is unresolved. Trimming pared 7 bases from V and 5 bases from J, leaving 10 bases between. The CDR3 sequence is 11 residues long. Germline-derived CDR1 and CDR2 are SGHDT and YYEEEE. This CDR3 reads CASSQVHEQYF. CDR3 nucleotide sequence: TGTGCCAGCTCGCAGGTCCACGAGCAGTACTTC.

This rearrangement joins TRBV18 to TRBJ1-2; 9 nucleotides align to TRBD1. V was clipped by 2 bases and J by 1 base; unmatched bases: 8. CDR1 is KGHSH and CDR2 is LQKENI in the germline V gene. The CDR3 has 17 amino acids. CDR3 region: CASSPTGTGRDNYGYTF. The CDR3 DNA reads TGTGCCAGCTCACCAACCGGGACAGGGCGAGATAACTATGGCTACACCTTC.

This chain connects TRBV20-1 to TRBJ2-5, with 10 bases identical to TRBD2. The CDR3 is 14 residues long. The V gene end was trimmed by 5 bases and the J gene end by 1 base; junction bases not matched to a gene: 4. The germline CDR1 and CDR2 sequences are DFQATT and SNEGSKA (reference sequence). The CDR3 DNA sequence: TGCAGTGCTGAGACTAGCGGGCTCCAAGAGACCCAGTACTTC. It translates to CSAETSGLQETQYF.